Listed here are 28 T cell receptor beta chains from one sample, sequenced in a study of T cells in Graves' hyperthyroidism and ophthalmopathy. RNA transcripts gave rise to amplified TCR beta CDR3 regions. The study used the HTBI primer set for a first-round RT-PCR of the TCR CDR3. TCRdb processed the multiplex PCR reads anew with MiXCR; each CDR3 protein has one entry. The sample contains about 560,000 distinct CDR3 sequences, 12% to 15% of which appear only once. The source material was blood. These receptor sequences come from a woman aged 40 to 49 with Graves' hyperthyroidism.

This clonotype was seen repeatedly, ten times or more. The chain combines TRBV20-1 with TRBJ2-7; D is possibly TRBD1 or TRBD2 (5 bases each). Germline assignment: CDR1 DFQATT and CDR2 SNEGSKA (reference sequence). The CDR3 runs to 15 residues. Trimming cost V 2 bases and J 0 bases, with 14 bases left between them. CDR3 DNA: TGCAGTGCTAGAAACCTCCGGGACCGCTCCTACGAGCAGTACTTC. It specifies CSARNLRDRSYEQYF.

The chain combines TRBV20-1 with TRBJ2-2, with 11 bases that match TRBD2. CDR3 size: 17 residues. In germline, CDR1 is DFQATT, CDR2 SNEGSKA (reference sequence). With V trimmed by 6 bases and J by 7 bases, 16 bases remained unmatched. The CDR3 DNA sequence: TGCAGTGCGGGACGTCGGGGGGGGCTAGCGGGAGGCGGGGAGCTGTTTTTT. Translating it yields CSAGRRGGLAGGGELFF.

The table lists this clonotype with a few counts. CDR3 in amino acids: CASTLTGFGTEAFF. The CDR3 DNA sequence: TGTGCCAGTACTCTCACAGGGTTCGGCACTGAAGCTTTCTTT. The rearrangement links TRBV19 to TRBJ1-1; D perhaps matches TRBD1 (6 bases). Germline-derived CDR1 and CDR2 are LNHDA and SQIVND (reference sequence). V lost 7 bases and J lost 4, with 16 bases in between. This CDR3 has 14 residues.

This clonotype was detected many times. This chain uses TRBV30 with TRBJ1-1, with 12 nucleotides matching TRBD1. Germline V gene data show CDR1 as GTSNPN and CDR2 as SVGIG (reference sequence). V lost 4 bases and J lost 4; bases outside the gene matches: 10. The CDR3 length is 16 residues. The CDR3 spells CAWNHPGQGAATEAFF. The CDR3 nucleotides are TGTGCCTGGAATCACCCGGGACAGGGGGCGGCCACTGAAGCTTTCTTT.

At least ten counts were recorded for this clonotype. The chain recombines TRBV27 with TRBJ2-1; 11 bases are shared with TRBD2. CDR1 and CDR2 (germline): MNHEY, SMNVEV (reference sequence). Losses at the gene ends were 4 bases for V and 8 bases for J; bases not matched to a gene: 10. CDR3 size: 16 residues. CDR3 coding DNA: TGTGCCAGCAGTTATTCGACTAGCGGGATGGAAGATGAGCAGTTCTTC. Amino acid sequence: CASSYSTSGMEDEQFF.

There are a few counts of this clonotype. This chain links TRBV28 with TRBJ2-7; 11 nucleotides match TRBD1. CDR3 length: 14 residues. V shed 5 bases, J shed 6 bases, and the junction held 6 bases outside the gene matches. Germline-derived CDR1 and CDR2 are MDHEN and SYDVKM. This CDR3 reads CASSPGQGATEQYF. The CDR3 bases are TGTGCCAGCAGTCCTGGACAGGGGGCAACCGAGCAGTACTTC.

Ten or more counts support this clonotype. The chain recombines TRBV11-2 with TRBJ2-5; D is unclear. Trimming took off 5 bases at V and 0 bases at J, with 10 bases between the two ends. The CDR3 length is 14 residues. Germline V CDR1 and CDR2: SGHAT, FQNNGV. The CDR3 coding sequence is TGTGCCAGCAGCCGATCTAGTAACCAAGAGACCCAGTACTTC. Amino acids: CASSRSSNQETQYF.

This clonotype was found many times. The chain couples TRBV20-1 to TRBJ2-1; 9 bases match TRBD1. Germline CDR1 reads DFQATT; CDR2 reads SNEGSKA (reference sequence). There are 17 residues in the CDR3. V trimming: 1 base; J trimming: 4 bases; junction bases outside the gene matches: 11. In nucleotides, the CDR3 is TGCAGTGCTAGAGCCGGAGGGGGACAGGGTTGTTACAATGAGCAGTTCTTC. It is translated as CSARAGGGQGCYNEQFF.

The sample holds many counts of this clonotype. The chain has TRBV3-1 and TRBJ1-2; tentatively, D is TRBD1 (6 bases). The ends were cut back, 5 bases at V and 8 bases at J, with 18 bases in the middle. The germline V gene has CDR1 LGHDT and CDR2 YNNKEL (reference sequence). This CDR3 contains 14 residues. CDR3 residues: CASSVLGGAGGYTF. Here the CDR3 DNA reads TGTGCCAGCAGCGTATTGGGGGGCGCAGGAGGCTACACCTTC.

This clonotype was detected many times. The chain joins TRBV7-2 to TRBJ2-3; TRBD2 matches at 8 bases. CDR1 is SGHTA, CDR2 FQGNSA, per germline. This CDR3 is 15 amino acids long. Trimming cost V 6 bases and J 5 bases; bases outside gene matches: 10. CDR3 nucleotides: TGTGCCAGCAGACCGCCGGGGGGGGATGGAGATACGCAGTATTTT. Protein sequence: CASRPPGGDGDTQYF.

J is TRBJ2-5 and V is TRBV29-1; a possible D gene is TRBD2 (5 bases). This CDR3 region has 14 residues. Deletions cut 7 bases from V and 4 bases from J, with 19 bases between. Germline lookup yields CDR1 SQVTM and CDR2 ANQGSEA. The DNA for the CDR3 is TGCAGCGGTTACCCCGGTCTAGGGAGAGAGACCCAGTACTTC. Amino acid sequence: CSGYPGLGRETQYF.

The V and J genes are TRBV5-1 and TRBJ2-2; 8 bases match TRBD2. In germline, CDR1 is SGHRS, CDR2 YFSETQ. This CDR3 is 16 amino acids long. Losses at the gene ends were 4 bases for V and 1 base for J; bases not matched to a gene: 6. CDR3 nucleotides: TGCGCCAGCAGCCCAAGCGGGGGCTGGAACACCGGGGAGCTGTTTTTT. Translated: CASSPSGGWNTGELFF.

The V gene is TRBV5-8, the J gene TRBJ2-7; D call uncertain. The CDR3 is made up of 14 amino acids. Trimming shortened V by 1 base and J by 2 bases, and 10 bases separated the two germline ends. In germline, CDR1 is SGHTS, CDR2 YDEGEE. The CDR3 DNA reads TGTGCCAGCAGCTTGTGGAGTCACCCCTACGAGCAGTACTTC. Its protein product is CASSLWSHPYEQYF.

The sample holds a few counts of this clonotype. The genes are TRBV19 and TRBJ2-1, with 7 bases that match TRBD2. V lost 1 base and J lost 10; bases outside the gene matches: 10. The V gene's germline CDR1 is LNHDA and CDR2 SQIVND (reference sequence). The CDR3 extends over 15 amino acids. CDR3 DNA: TGTGCCAGTAGTATAGGCGGGGACTATATCATCGAGCAGTTCTTC. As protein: CASSIGGDYIIEQFF.

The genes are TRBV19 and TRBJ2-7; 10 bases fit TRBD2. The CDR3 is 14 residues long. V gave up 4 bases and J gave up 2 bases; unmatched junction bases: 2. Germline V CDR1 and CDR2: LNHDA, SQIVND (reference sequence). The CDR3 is CASSTSGRAYEQYF. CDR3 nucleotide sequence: TGTGCCAGTAGTACAAGCGGGAGGGCCTACGAGCAGTACTTC.

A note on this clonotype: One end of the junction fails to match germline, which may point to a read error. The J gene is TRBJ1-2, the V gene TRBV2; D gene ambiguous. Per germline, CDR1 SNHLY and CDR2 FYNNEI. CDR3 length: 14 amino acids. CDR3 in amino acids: CASSEGESRYGHTF. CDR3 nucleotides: TGTGCCAGCAGTGAGGGTGAGAGCCGATATGGCCACACCTTC.

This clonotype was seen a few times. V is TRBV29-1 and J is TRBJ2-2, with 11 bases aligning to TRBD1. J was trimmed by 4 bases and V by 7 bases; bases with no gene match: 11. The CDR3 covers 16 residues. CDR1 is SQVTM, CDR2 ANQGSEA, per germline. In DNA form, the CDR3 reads TGCAGCGCCATCGGGACAGGGGGTATTGTCACCGGGGAGCTGTTTTTT. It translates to CSAIGTGGIVTGELFF.

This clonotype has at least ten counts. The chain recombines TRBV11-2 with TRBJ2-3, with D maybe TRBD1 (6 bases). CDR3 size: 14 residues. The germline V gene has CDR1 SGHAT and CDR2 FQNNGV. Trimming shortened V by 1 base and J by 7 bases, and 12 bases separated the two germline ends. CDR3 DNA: TGTGCCAGCAGCTTAGGGCTGGACAGTAATACGCAGTATTTT. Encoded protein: CASSLGLDSNTQYF.

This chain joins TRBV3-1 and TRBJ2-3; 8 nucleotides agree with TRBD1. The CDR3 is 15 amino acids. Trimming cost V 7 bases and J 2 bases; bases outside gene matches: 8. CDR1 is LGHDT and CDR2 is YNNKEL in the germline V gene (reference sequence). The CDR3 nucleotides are TGTGCCAGCAAACCAGGGACAGGATTCACAGATACGCAGTATTTT. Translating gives CASKPGTGFTDTQYF.

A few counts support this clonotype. The CDR3 sequence is CSARVWGTSGLNMSYEQYF. CDR3 in DNA: TGCAGTGCTAGAGTCTGGGGGACTAGCGGTCTTAATATGTCCTACGAGCAGTACTTC. V gene TRBV20-1 combines with J gene TRBJ2-7; 11 bases are shared with TRBD2. J lost 1 base, V lost 1 base, and 15 bases had no gene match. The CDR3 loop spans 19 amino acids. CDR1 and CDR2 from the germline V gene are DFQATT and SNEGSKA (reference sequence).

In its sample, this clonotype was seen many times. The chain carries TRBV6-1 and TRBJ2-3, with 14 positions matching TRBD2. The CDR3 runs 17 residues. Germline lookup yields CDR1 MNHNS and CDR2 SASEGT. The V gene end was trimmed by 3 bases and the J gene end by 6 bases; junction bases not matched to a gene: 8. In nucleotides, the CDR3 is TGTGCCAGCAGTGACCCCCGGGGACTAGCGGGAGCGGATACGCAGTATTTT. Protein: CASSDPRGLAGADTQYF.

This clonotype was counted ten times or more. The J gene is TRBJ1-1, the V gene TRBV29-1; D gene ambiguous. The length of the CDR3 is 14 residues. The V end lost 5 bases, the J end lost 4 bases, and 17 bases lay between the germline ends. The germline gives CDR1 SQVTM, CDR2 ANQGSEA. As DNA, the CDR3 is TGCAGCGTTCACCTTCGACTAGGGTTCACTGAAGCTTTCTTT. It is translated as CSVHLRLGFTEAFF.

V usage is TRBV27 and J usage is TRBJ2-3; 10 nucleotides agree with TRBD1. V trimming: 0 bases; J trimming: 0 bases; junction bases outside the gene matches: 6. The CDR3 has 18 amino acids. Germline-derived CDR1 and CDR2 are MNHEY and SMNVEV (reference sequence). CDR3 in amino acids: CASSLSHGTGVSTDTQYF. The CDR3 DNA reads TGTGCCAGCAGTTTATCTCACGGGACAGGGGTTAGCACAGATACGCAGTATTTT.

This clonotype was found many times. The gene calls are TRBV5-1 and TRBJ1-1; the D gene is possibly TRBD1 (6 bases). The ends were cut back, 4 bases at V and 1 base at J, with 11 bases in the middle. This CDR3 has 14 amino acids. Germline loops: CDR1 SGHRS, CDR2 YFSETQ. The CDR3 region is CASSATGPNTEAFF. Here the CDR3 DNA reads TGCGCCAGCAGCGCCACAGGGCCGAACACTGAAGCTTTCTTT.

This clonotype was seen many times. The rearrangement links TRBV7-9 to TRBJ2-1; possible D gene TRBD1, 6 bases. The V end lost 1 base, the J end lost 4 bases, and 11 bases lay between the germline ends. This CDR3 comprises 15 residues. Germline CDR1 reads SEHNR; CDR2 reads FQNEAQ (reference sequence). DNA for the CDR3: TGTGCCAGCAGCTTAGGGGCAGGGGCGTACAATGAGCAGTTCTTC. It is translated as CASSLGAGAYNEQFF.

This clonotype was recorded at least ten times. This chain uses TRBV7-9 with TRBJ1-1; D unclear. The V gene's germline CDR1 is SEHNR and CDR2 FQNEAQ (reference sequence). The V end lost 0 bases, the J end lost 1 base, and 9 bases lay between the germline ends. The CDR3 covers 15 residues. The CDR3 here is CASSLAGGRNTEAFF. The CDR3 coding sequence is TGTGCCAGCAGCTTAGCTGGAGGGAGGAACACTGAAGCTTTCTTT. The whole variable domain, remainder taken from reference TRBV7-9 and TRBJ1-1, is DTGVSQNPRHKITKRGQNVTFRCDPISEHNRLYWYRQTLGQGPEFLTYFQNEAQLEKSRLLSDRFSAERPKGSFSTLEIQRTEQGDSAMYLCASSLAGGRNTEAFFGQGTRLTVV.

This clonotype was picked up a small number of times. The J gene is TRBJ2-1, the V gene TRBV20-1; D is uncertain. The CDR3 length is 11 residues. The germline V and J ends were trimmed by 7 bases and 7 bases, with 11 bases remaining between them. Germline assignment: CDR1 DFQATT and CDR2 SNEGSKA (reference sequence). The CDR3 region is CSGQPTNEQFF. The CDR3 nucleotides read TGCAGTGGACAACCGACTAATGAGCAGTTCTTC.

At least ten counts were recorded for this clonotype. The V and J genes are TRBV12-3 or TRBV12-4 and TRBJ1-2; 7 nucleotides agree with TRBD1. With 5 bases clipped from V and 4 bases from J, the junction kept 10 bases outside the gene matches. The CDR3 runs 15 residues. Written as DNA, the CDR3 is TGTGCCAGCAGTCTTACAGAGACAGGGCCCTATGGCTACACCTTC. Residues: CASSLTETGPYGYTF.